A single sample gave rise to the 21 T cell receptor beta chains below, sequenced in a study of OX40 agonist ivuxolimab in advanced cancers. TCRdb's copy holds only in-frame clones and misses some; the assay was immunoSEQ multiplex PCR. The sample consists of over 55,000 clones, just under 90% of them appearing once. The sample was CD4+ or CD8+ T cells sorted from blood, taken in a trial of the OX40 agonist ivuxolimab. All receptors derive from an adult with an advanced solid tumor such as melanoma, head and neck, liver or kidney cancer.

This clone was seen only a few times. This chain uses TRBV6-1 with TRBJ1-1; no firm D call. The CDR3 runs 14 residues. Trimming removed 0 bases from V and 4 bases from J, with 9 bases in between. The germline gives CDR1 MNHNS, CDR2 SASEGT. The CDR3 nucleotides are TGTGCCAGCAGTGAAGCGTACGTCTCCACTGAAGCTTTCTTT. Residues: CASSEAYVSTEAFF.

The J gene is TRBJ1-1, the V gene TRBV11-2, with 8 bases matching TRBD1. Germline CDR1 is SGHAT and CDR2 is FQNNGV. V trimming: 3 bases; J trimming: 4 bases; junction bases outside the gene matches: 1. The CDR3 has 13 residues. The CDR3, as DNA: TGTGCCAGCAGCTTGACAGGGGTCACTGAAGCTTTCTTT. It encodes CASSLTGVTEAFF.

The chain carries TRBV27 and TRBJ2-5; possible D gene TRBD2, 5 bases. Germline V lookup: CDR1 MNHEY, CDR2 SMNVEV (reference sequence). The CDR3 extends over 14 amino acids. The V gene lost 4 bases and the J gene lost 0 bases, with 9 bases spanning the gap. In DNA, the CDR3 is TGTGCCAGCAGTTCCCCGCGGGACCAAGAGACCCAGTACTTC. It translates to CASSSPRDQETQYF.

This chain links TRBV2 with TRBJ2-5, with 8 positions matching TRBD2. V lost 8 bases, J lost 5 bases, and 10 bases stayed unmatched. The germline CDR1 and CDR2 sequences are SNHLY and FYNNEI. The CDR3 has 14 residues. The CDR3 nucleotides read TGTGCCAGCCATGGAGCGGGAGCTCTGGAGACCCAGTACTTC. It yields the protein CASHGAGALETQYF.

This clone was observed once. This specimen includes other DNA sequences encoding the same CDR3. The chain recombines TRBV27 with TRBJ1-6, with D possibly TRBD1 on 6 matching bases. CDR1 is MNHEY, CDR2 SMNVEV, per germline (reference sequence). Trimming removed 3 bases from V and 2 bases from J, with 8 bases in between. This CDR3 region has 15 residues. In DNA, the CDR3 is TGTGCCAGCAGTTTGGGGGGGCCCTATAATTCACCCCTCCACTTT. Translating it yields CASSLGGPYNSPLHF.

J is TRBJ2-1 and V is TRBV5-1; TRBD2 might be the D (7 bases). With 4 bases removed from V and 5 bases from J, the gap between germline ends came to 16 bases. Germline V CDR1 and CDR2: SGHRS, YFSETQ. The CDR3 has 15 amino acids. CDR3 sequence: CASSPGGGVDNEQFF. As DNA, the CDR3 is TGCGCCAGCAGCCCCGGAGGGGGGGTGGACAATGAGCAGTTCTTC.

This clone was detected only once. This chain joins TRBV6-1 and TRBJ2-1, with 7 bases fitting TRBD2. Germline trimming cut 2 bases from V and 2 bases from J; bases unmatched to any gene: 15. Germline CDR1 is MNHNS and CDR2 is SASEGT. This CDR3 region has 19 residues. DNA of the CDR3: TGTGCCAGCAGTGAACGATACGTTCGCCTAGCGGTAACCTACAATGAGCAGTTCTTC. Protein sequence: CASSERYVRLAVTYNEQFF.

This chain connects TRBV15 to TRBJ1-2; D gene unclear. This CDR3 has 12 amino acids. Per germline, CDR1 LNHNV and CDR2 YYDKDF (reference sequence). With 3 bases removed from V and 5 bases from J, the gap between germline ends came to 7 bases. The CDR3 DNA follows: TGTGCCACCAGCAGTACCTCGTATGGCTACACCTTC. Translated, it gives CATSSTSYGYTF.

J is TRBJ1-5 and V is TRBV19; the D gene is possibly TRBD1 (6 bases). There are 15 residues in the CDR3. CDR1 is LNHDA, CDR2 SQIVND, per germline (reference sequence). V gave up 5 bases and J gave up 1 base, with 12 bases separating them. The DNA of the CDR3 is TGTGCCAGTAGTGATCATGGACAGAGCAATCAGCCCCAGCATTTT. The encoded protein is CASSDHGQSNQPQHF.

The rearrangement links TRBV11-2 to TRBJ2-1; TRBD1 matches at 9 bases. V dropped 5 bases and J dropped 6; count of bases not matched to a gene: 11. The germline gives CDR1 SGHAT, CDR2 FQNNGV. The CDR3 sequence is 16 residues long. The CDR3 DNA sequence: TGTGCCAGCAGCGAACAGGGGGCGACCAGTGGCAATGAGCAGTTCTTC. It codes for CASSEQGATSGNEQFF.

The chain carries TRBV25-1 and TRBJ2-7; no reliable D call. CDR1 is MGHDK, CDR2 SYGVNS, per germline. CDR3 length equals 13 residues. The ends were cut back, 3 bases at V and 2 bases at J, with 8 bases in the middle. The CDR3 DNA reads as TGTGCCAGCAGTGACGGCAGGACCTACGAGCAGTACTTC. This sequence encodes CASSDGRTYEQYF.

The genes are TRBV4-1 and TRBJ1-6; no reliable D call. Germline V CDR1 and CDR2: MGHRA, YSYEKL. The CDR3 extends over 13 amino acids. Trimming removed 6 bases at V and 10 bases at J, with 13 bases between. This chain's CDR3 is CASRAGTGSPLHF. The DNA for the CDR3 is TGCGCCAGCAGGGCAGGCACTGGGTCACCCCTCCACTTT.

This chain uses TRBV27 with TRBJ1-5; possible D gene TRBD1, 5 bases. The CDR3 length is 14 residues. V was cut by 6 bases and J by 7 bases, with 16 bases left in between. CDR1 MNHEY and CDR2 SMNVEV come from the germline V gene (reference sequence). The CDR3 region has the DNA TGTGCCAGCAGCGGGGGGGTTCCCCACCAGCCCCAGCATTTT. It translates to CASSGGVPHQPQHF.

The chain uses TRBV4-2 and TRBJ1-1; 7 bases map to TRBD1. CDR3 length: 14 amino acids. Germline assignment: CDR1 LGHNA and CDR2 YNFKEQ. Trimming at V came to 2 bases and at J to 3 bases, leaving 3 bases not matched to a gene. Here the CDR3 DNA reads TGTGCCAGCAGCCAACTTGGGACAGACACTGAAGCTTTCTTT. It translates to CASSQLGTDTEAFF.

This clone was recorded once. J is TRBJ2-3 and V is TRBV5-4, with D perhaps matching TRBD2 (6 bases). In germline, CDR1 is SGHNT, CDR2 YYREEE (reference sequence). The CDR3 is 18 amino acids. V was clipped by 1 base and J by 2 bases, with 20 bases between them. The CDR3 sequence: CASSLYMRGPLDTDTQYF. CDR3 sequence (DNA): TGTGCCAGCAGCTTGTACATGCGGGGCCCCCTTGACACAGATACGCAGTATTTT.

This clone came up a few times. This chain uses TRBV5-1 with TRBJ2-2; 7 nucleotides align to TRBD2. Germline CDR1 reads SGHRS; CDR2 reads YFSETQ. After removal of 0 bases from V and 3 bases from J, the junction contained 2 bases not matched to a gene. The CDR3 totals 15 residues. This CDR3 is CASSLEGGDTGELFF. The CDR3 DNA follows: TGCGCCAGCAGCTTGGAGGGAGGGGACACCGGGGAGCTGTTTTTT.

V and J are TRBV5-4 and TRBJ2-2, with D unclear. CDR3 length equals 17 residues. Germline V lookup: CDR1 SGHNT, CDR2 YYREEE (reference sequence). Trimming shortened V by 0 bases and J by 7 bases, and 19 bases separated the two germline ends. The DNA of the CDR3 is TGTGCCAGCAGCTTGGTCGCGACTTTCATGGTTGGCGGGGAGCTGTTTTTT. It yields the protein CASSLVATFMVGGELFF.

The chain is built from TRBV25-1 and TRBJ1-4; no clear D. CDR3 length equals 16 residues. Germline CDR1 is MGHDK and CDR2 is SYGVNS. V shed 8 bases and J shed 7 bases, with 23 bases lying between them. The chain's CDR3 is CASEPPRGRSGEKLFF. The CDR3 nucleotides read TGTGCCAGCGAACCCCCGAGAGGGAGGTCGGGTGAAAAACTGTTTTTT.

This chain connects TRBV10-2 to TRBJ2-6, with unresolved D. CDR3 size: 14 residues. With 7 bases removed from V and 0 bases from J, the gap between germline ends came to 7 bases. Germline V gene sequence: CDR1 WSHSY, CDR2 SAAADI. The CDR3 DNA follows: TGCGCCAGCATTCCGTCCTCTGGGGCCAACGTCCTGACTTTC. Its translation: CASIPSSGANVLTF.

The chain couples TRBV7-8 to TRBJ2-7; D possibly uses TRBD1 or TRBD2 (5 bases each). Germline assignment: CDR1 SGHVS and CDR2 FQNEAQ. CDR3 length equals 15 residues. V lost 3 bases and J lost 1, with 13 bases in between. The CDR3 spells CASSFSGTPSYEQYF. The CDR3 DNA reads as TGTGCCAGCAGCTTTTCCGGGACCCCGTCCTACGAGCAGTACTTC. Complete variable domain (other parts from reference TRBV7-8 and TRBJ2-7): GAGVSQSPRYKVAKRGQDVALRCDPISGHVSLFWYQQALGQGPEFLTYFQNEAQLDKSGLPSDRFFAERPEGSVSTLKIQRTQQEDSAVYLCASSFSGTPSYEQYFGPGTRLTVT.

This clone came up once. The CDR3 region has the DNA TGTGCCAGCCTCGGGGGGGCGGGAGAGACCCAGTACTTC. Encoded protein: CASLGGAGETQYF. The chain employs TRBV10-3 and TRBJ2-5, with 8 positions matching TRBD2. The CDR3 runs 13 residues. Trimming took 10 bases from V and 4 from J; bases not matched to a gene: 8. CDR1 and CDR2 (germline): ENHRY, SYGVKD.